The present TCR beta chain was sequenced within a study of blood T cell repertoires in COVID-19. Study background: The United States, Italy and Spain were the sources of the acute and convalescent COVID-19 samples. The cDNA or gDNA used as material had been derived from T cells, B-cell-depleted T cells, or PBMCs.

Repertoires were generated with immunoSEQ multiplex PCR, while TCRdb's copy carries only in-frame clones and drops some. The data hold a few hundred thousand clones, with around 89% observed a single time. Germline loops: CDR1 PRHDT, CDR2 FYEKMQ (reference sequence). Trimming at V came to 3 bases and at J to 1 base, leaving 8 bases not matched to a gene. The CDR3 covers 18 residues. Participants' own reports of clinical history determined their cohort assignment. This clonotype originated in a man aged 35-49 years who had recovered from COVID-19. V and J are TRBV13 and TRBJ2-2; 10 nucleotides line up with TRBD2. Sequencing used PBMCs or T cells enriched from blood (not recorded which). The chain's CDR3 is CASSFRLASGGNTGELFF. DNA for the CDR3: TGTGCCAGCAGCTTTCGTTTGGCTAGCGGGGGGAACACCGGGGAGCTGTTTTTT.